This is a list of T cell receptor beta chains from one sample in a study of cytomegalovirus exposure and HLA in healthy donors. Measured with immunoSEQ multiplex PCR; TCRdb has only the in-frame clones, and not every one. The sample has over 100,000 clones, about 86% seen once. The specimen sequenced was PBMCs. The receptors were gathered from a woman between 25 and 40 years old in good health and CMV-seronegative. CDR3s include the opening cysteine and the closing phenylalanine or tryptophan. Fields, in order: clone size, J gene, V gene, D gene, CDR3 DNA, CDR3 protein. The D gene is left open where the match is weak. Not all rows give a size; the values are once, few, many and, for expanded clones, a class.

>NA|TRBJ1-1|TRBV19|NA
TGTGCCAGTAGTAACGCGGCTAACACTGAAGCTTTCTTT
CASSNAANTEAFF
>NA|TRBJ2-1|TRBV4-3|TRBD2
TGCGCCAGCAGCCAAGCCTTTAGCGGGAGGGCCGACGATGAGCAGTTCTTC
CASSQAFSGRADDEQFF
>NA|TRBJ2-1|TRBV19|TRBD2
TGTGCCAGTAGTGCGCTTCGCCCGGGACTAGCGGGAACGTATGAGCAGTTCTTC
CASSALRPGLAGTYEQFF
>few|TRBJ1-3|TRBV14|NA
TGTGCCAGCAGGGCCTCTGGAAACACCATATATTTT
CASRASGNTIYF
>NA|TRBJ1-2|TRBV25-1|TRBD1
TGTGCCAGCAGTGGCCGGACAGGGGGAATTCATGGCTACACCTTC
CASSGRTGGIHGYTF
>NA|TRBJ2-1|TRBV14|NA
TGTGCCAGCAGCCAAGTCATTAGCGATGAGCAGTTCTTC
CASSQVISDEQFF
>NA|TRBJ1-6|TRBV5-5|TRBD1
TGTGCCAGCAGCTGGACAGGGGGCTACTCACCCCTCCACTTT
CASSWTGGYSPLHF
>NA|TRBJ1-2|TRBV5-6|NA
TGTGCCAGCAGCTTGGCCAAAAATCCCCCCAACTATGGCTACACCTTC
CASSLAKNPPNYGYTF
>NA|TRBJ2-1|TRBV28|TRBD2
TGTGCCAGCAGTTTATTCCTAGCGGGAAACAATGAGCAGTTCTTC
CASSLFLAGNNEQFF
>NA|TRBJ2-5|TRBV7-9|TRBD2
TGTGCCAGCAGCTTAGTTCTAGCGGCGGAGACCCAGTACTTC
CASSLVLAAETQYF
>NA|TRBJ1-3|TRBV4-1|NA
TGCGCCAGCAGCCACCCAGTCTTCGCTGGAAACACCATATATTTT
CASSHPVFAGNTIYF
>NA|TRBJ1-6|TRBV4-3|NA
TGCGCCAGCAGCCAAGATCCGCAGGTTCTAAATTCACCCCTCCACTTT
CASSQDPQVLNSPLHF
>few|TRBJ2-7|TRBV6-6|NA
TGTGCCAGCAGTCCAGGGTACTCCTACGAGCAGTACTTC
CASSPGYSYEQYF
>NA|TRBJ1-4|TRBV28|NA
TGTGCCAGCAGGTCGGGGTCCGTTGAAGAAAAACTGTTTTTT
CASRSGSVEEKLFF
>NA|TRBJ1-6|TRBV4-3|TRBD1
TGCGCCAGCAGCCAAGGAACAGGGGGCCCGTTCTCCTATAATTCACCCCTCCACTTT
CASSQGTGGPFSYNSPLHF
>NA|TRBJ1-6|TRBV28|NA
TGTGCCAGCAGTTTAGGAGAGGGATCACCCCTCCACTTT
CASSLGEGSPLHF
>NA|TRBJ1-1|TRBV30|NA
TGTGCCTGGAGTTTTGACTACCGTACTGAAGCTTTCTTT
CAWSFDYRTEAFF
>NA|TRBJ1-2|TRBV19|NA
TGTGCCAGTAGTATCCTCACAAACTATGGCTACACCTTC
CASSILTNYGYTF
>few|TRBJ1-5|TRBV27|TRBD1
TGTGCCAGCAGCCAGGGGGCTTTGGTACAGCCCCAGCATTTT
CASSQGALVQPQHF
>NA|TRBJ1-2|TRBV28|NA
TGTGCCAGCAGTTTACCCACCACAATAAACTATGGCTACCCCTTC
CASSLPTTINYGYPF
>NA|TRBJ1-2|TRBV21-1|NA
TGTGCCAGCAGCAAAGAAGGAGGGGTGTCACATGGCTACACCTTC
CASSKEGGVSHGYTF
>NA|TRBJ2-7|TRBV6-1|NA
TGTGCCAGCAGTGAAGCAATCAGGCCCCACGAGCAGTACTTC
CASSEAIRPHEQYF
>NA|TRBJ1-2|TRBV2|TRBD1
TGTGCCAGCAGTGAAGCGCTTCAGGGACAGCTTTATGGCTACACCTTC
CASSEALQGQLYGYTF
>few|TRBJ2-7|TRBV19|NA
TGTGCCAGTAGTATTGGTGGCAGTGCCTACGAGCAGTACTTC
CASSIGGSAYEQYF
>NA|TRBJ2-5|TRBV30|NA
TGTGCCTGGAGTGCGGACATCGTGACGGAGACCCAGTACTTC
CAWSADIVTETQYF
>NA|TRBJ2-7|TRBV5-1|TRBD1
TGCGCCAGCAGCTTGGGGACAGGGGGCGACGAGCAGTACTTC
CASSLGTGGDEQYF
>NA|TRBJ2-7|TRBV7-9|NA
TGTGCCAGCAGCGGAATTGGGGCATTGAACGAGCAGTACTTC
CASSGIGALNEQYF
>medium-sized|TRBJ2-7|TRBV6-1|NA
TGTGCCAGCAGTGAAGGAGAGACCTACGAGCAGTACTTC
CASSEGETYEQYF
>NA|TRBJ2-7|TRBV6-5|TRBD2
TGTGCCAGCAGTTACTCTAGCGGGAGTCACCACGAGCAGTACTTC
CASSYSSGSHHEQYF
>NA|TRBJ2-7|TRBV19|TRBD2
TGTGCCAGTAGTATAACGGCTAGCGGTTTGAGCTCCTACGAGCAGTACTTC
CASSITASGLSSYEQYF
>NA|TRBJ2-5|TRBV30|TRBD2
TGTGCCTGGAGTTTTTCGGGGGGGGGAGGGGAGACCCAGTACTTC
CAWSFSGGGGETQYF
>NA|TRBJ1-1|TRBV6-6|NA
TGTGCCAGCAGACACGGGAGGGGACGCACTGAAGCTTTCTTT
CASRHGRGRTEAFF
>NA|TRBJ2-7|TRBV27|TRBD1
TGTGCCAGCAGGCGGACAGGGGGGTCCTACGAGCAGTACTTC
CASRRTGGSYEQYF
>NA|TRBJ1-1|TRBV6-5|NA
TGTGCCAGCAGCAGGGTCGGGGGGAACACTGAAGCTTTCTTT
CASSRVGGNTEAFF
>NA|TRBJ1-3|TRBV7-9|NA
TGTGCCAGCAGCGCTGATTCGGGACTCTCTGGAAACACCATATATTTT
CASSADSGLSGNTIYF
>NA|TRBJ2-3|TRBV7-2|TRBD2
TGTGCCAGCAGCTTAATCCCGGGGACTAGCGGGAGGGCGGATACGCAGTATTTT
CASSLIPGTSGRADTQYF
>NA|TRBJ1-1|TRBV25-1|TRBD1
TGTGCCAGCAGTTCAGGACAGGAGGACACTGAAGCTTTCTTT
CASSSGQEDTEAFF
>NA|TRBJ2-1|TRBV19|NA
TGTGCCAGTAGATTTAGGGGGGGGTTGAACAATGAGCAGTTCTTC
CASRFRGGLNNEQFF
>NA|TRBJ1-4|TRBV7-8|TRBD1
TGTGCCAGCAGCCCTCGGGACAGCTCTAATGAAAAACTGTTTTTT
CASSPRDSSNEKLFF
>NA|TRBJ2-4|TRBV11-2|TRBD1
TGTGCCAGCGCACCGGGGACAGGCGCTACAGCCGCCGCCAAAAACATTCAGTACTTC
CASAPGTGATAAAKNIQYF
>NA|TRBJ2-1|TRBV4-3|TRBD2
TGCGCCAGCAGCGTCCATAGCGGGAGCTACAATGAGCAGTTCTTC
CASSVHSGSYNEQFF
>NA|TRBJ1-1|TRBV7-9|TRBD1
TGTGCCAGCAGCTCCGGACAGGGAGACACTGAAGCTTTCTTT
CASSSGQGDTEAFF
>NA|TRBJ2-5|TRBV29-1|TRBD2
TGCAGCGTCAATGGGGCTAGCGGACCTCTGGGGACCCAGTACTTC
CSVNGASGPLGTQYF
>once|TRBJ2-3|TRBV27|TRBD2
TGTGCCAGCAGCGCCTCCGCGGGACTAGCAGATACGCAGTATTTT
CASSASAGLADTQYF
>NA|TRBJ2-2|TRBV6-5|TRBD2
TGTGCCAGCGGCGGGAGGGAGAACACCGGGGAGCTGTTTTTT
CASGGRENTGELFF
>NA|TRBJ2-5|TRBV6-5|TRBD1
TGTGCCAGCAGCCCCCTGACAGGGGGCGGGAAGACCCAGTACTTC
CASSPLTGGGKTQYF
>once|TRBJ1-5|TRBV9|TRBD1
TGTGCCAGCAGTAGGACAGGGGATGGGTATCAGCCCCAGCATTTT
CASSRTGDGYQPQHF
>NA|TRBJ1-5|TRBV7-3|NA
TGTGCCAGCGGTCACCAGGACTATAGCAATCAGCCCCAGCATTTT
CASGHQDYSNQPQHF
>few|TRBJ1-2|TRBV5-4|TRBD1
TGTGCCAGCAGCAATGGACAGGGGTCGTACGGCTACACCTTC
CASSNGQGSYGYTF